This passage covers 6 T cell receptor beta chains from one sample sequenced in a study of control samples from healthy donors and cancer patients. TCRdb's table, derived via immunoSEQ multiplex PCR, lists solely in-frame clones and lacks some. In the table there are 70,000 to 75,000 clones, 94% of which are singletons. Sequenced: blood. The source of these receptors is a woman aged 25 to 39 in good health.

This chain uses TRBV20-1 with TRBJ1-1; no reliable D call. Germline loops: CDR1 DFQATT, CDR2 SNEGSKA (reference sequence). V lost 3 bases and J lost 8, with 10 bases in between. The CDR3 length is 11 residues. The CDR3 reads CSASPGREAFF. In DNA form, the CDR3 reads TGCAGTGCTAGCCCGGGGAGGGAAGCTTTCTTT.

The CDR3 loop reads CASSLTQGSGELFF. As DNA, the CDR3 is TGTGCCAGCAGTTTAACGCAGGGCTCCGGGGAGCTGTTTTTT. V usage is TRBV27 and J usage is TRBJ2-2; possible D gene TRBD1, 5 bases. V gave up 2 bases and J gave up 6 bases, with 10 bases separating them. This CDR3 has 14 amino acids. The V gene's germline CDR1 is MNHEY and CDR2 SMNVEV (reference sequence).

The J gene is TRBJ1-5, the V gene TRBV11-2, with 7 bases aligning to TRBD1. V was clipped by 0 bases and J by 3 bases; unmatched bases: 5. This CDR3 has 16 amino acids. Germline V gene sequence: CDR1 SGHAT, CDR2 FQNNGV. CDR3 DNA: TGTGCCAGCAGCTTAGATGGGGGACAGCCCAATCAGCCCCAGCATTTT. It yields the protein CASSLDGGQPNQPQHF.

The rearrangement uses TRBV24-1 and TRBJ2-3; 9 positions agree with TRBD1. The ends lost 2 bases at V and 4 bases at J; junction bases unmatched: 9. This CDR3 comprises 17 residues. Germline values: CDR1 KGHDR, CDR2 SFDVKD. The CDR3 DNA reads as TGTGCCACCAGTGATTCCCACGGGACAGGGCGGGCAGATACGCAGTATTTT. Protein product: CATSDSHGTGRADTQYF.

This rearrangement joins TRBV24-1 to TRBJ2-1; the D is unclear. Germline CDR1 and CDR2: KGHDR and SFDVKD. V was clipped by 7 bases and J by 0 bases, with 9 bases between them. This CDR3 has 14 residues. CDR3 region: CATSPGTSYNEQFF. DNA for the CDR3: TGTGCCACCAGCCCAGGTACCTCCTACAATGAGCAGTTCTTC.

This chain joins TRBV19 and TRBJ1-4, with 7 positions matching TRBD1. Germline V gene lookup returns CDR1 LNHDA and CDR2 SQIVND (reference sequence). CDR3 size: 15 residues. Unmatched junction bases numbered 5, after V lost 3 bases and J lost 4 bases. CDR3: CASSIQTGSNEKLFF. In DNA, the CDR3 is TGTGCCAGTAGTATTCAGACAGGGAGTAATGAAAAACTGTTTTTT. The full variable domain, rest sourced from reference TRBV19 and TRBJ1-4, is DGGITQSPKYLFRKEGQNVTLSCEQNLNHDAMYWYRQDPGQGLRLIYYSQIVNDFQKGDIAEGYSVSREKKESFPLTVTSAQKNPTAFYLCASSIQTGSNEKLFFGSGTQLSVL.